A single sample gave rise to the 3 T cell receptor beta chains below, sequenced in a study of cytomegalovirus exposure and HLA in healthy donors. 13 Jbeta primers and 60 Vbeta primers were used for the PCR. This table comes from immunoSEQ multiplex PCR, and its TCRdb copy is limited to in-frame clones, with some not included. The table shows more than 150,000 clones, with approximately 79% occurring only once. Material for sequencing was PBMCs. The source of these receptors is a woman aged 45-65 years in good health and CMV-seropositive.

The chain has TRBV5-6 and TRBJ1-4, with D uncertain. The V and J ends lost 0 bases and 6 bases respectively, with 9 bases between them. Germline CDR1 reads SGHDT; CDR2 reads YYEEEE. This CDR3 has 14 amino acids. The CDR3 DNA follows: TGTGCCAGCAGCTTGGGGATCGGGGATGAAAAACTGTTTTTT. The encoded protein is CASSLGIGDEKLFF.

The J gene is TRBJ1-2, the V gene TRBV27, with D uncertain. Trimming removed 6 bases from V and 4 bases from J, with 12 bases in between. Germline V gene lookup returns CDR1 MNHEY and CDR2 SMNVEV (reference sequence). The CDR3 is 13 residues long. This CDR3 reads CASSFAGFYGYTF. Written as DNA, the CDR3 is TGTGCCAGCAGCTTCGCAGGCTTCTATGGCTACACCTTC.

The chain combines TRBV10-3 with TRBJ1-5; D might be TRBD1 (5 bases). V was clipped by 0 bases and J by 0 bases, with 15 bases between them. Germline values: CDR1 ENHRY, CDR2 SYGVKD. This CDR3 spans 18 amino acids. CDR3 sequence: CAISESTQGRDSNQPQHF. In DNA form, the CDR3 reads TGTGCCATCAGTGAGTCGACTCAGGGAAGGGATAGCAATCAGCCCCAGCATTTT.